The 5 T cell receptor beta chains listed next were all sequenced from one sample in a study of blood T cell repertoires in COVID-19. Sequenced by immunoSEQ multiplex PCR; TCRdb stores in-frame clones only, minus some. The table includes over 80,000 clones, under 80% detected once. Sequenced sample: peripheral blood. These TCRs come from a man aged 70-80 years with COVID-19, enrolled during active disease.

The CDR3, as DNA: TGCGCCAGCAGCTCCACAGGGGTACCGGACACCGGGGAGCTGTTTTTT. Translated, it gives CASSSTGVPDTGELFF. The chain carries TRBV5-1 and TRBJ2-2, with TRBD1 matching 7 bases. J was trimmed by 3 bases and V by 3 bases; bases with no gene match: 8. Germline CDR1 is SGHRS and CDR2 is YFSETQ. This CDR3 spans 16 amino acids.

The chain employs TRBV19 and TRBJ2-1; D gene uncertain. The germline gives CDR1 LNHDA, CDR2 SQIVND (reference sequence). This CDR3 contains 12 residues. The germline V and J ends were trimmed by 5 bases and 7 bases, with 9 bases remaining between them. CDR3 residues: CASSGPVNEQFF. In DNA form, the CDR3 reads TGTGCCAGTAGTGGGCCCGTGAATGAGCAGTTCTTC.

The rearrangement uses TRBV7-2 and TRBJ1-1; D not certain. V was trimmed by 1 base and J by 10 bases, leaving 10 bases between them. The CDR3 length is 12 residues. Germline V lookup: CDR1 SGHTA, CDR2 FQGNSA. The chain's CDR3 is CASSLEVGVAFF. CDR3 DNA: TGTGCCAGCAGCTTAGAGGTGGGAGTAGCTTTCTTT.

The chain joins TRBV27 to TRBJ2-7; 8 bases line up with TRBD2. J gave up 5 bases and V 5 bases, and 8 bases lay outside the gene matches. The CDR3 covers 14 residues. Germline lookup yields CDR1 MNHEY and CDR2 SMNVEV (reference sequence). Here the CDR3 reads CASSAAGVMNEQYF. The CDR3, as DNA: TGTGCCAGCAGTGCAGCGGGAGTAATGAACGAGCAGTACTTC.

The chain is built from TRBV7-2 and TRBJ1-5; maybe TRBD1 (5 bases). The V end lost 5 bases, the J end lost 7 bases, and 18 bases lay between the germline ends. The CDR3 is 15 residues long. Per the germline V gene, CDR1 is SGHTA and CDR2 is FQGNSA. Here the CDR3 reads CASSPRGRVEQPQHF. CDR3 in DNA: TGTGCCAGCAGCCCCCGCGGCAGGGTTGAACAGCCCCAGCATTTT.